A selection of T cell receptor beta chains follows, all from one sample in a study of response to subunit inactivated influenza vaccine. TCRdb analysed the RT-PCR reads with MiXCR anew, one entry per CDR3 protein. The sample yields fewer than 800,000 distinct CDR3 sequences, more than 15% seen once. The source material was PBMCs from blood, sampled about 13 days after vaccination. Receptor source: a man aged 50 to 60 who received an inactivated influenza vaccine. Each CDR3 is given with its conserved first and last residue. A D gene is named only where the DNA matches it firmly. Some rows mark clone size as missing; the rest say once, few, many or name a class of expanded clone.

d_gene: TRBD1
abundance: NA
j_gene: TRBJ2-3
v_gene: TRBV20-1
CDR3nt: TGCAGTGCCGCAAGTACCGGGACAGGGACCACAGATACGCAGTATTTT
CDR3aa: CSAASTGTGTTDTQYF

d_gene: NA
abundance: NA
j_gene: TRBJ2-2
v_gene: TRBV12-3/TRBV12-4
CDR3nt: TGTGCCAGCAGTTTAGTGGTTTTGGGACTGAACACCGGGGAGCTGTTTTTT
CDR3aa: CASSLVVLGLNTGELFF

d_gene: NA
abundance: NA
j_gene: TRBJ2-5
v_gene: TRBV5-5
CDR3nt: TGTGCCAGCAGCTTGAGACTCGGAGGGGCGGTTTCAGAGACCCAGTACTTC
CDR3aa: CASSLRLGGAVSETQYF

d_gene: NA
abundance: few
j_gene: TRBJ2-1
v_gene: TRBV20-1
CDR3nt: TGCAGTGCTAGAGATCGGGCCCTCTCCTACAATGAGCAGTTCTTC
CDR3aa: CSARDRALSYNEQFF

d_gene: TRBD1
abundance: few
j_gene: TRBJ2-1
v_gene: TRBV10-3
CDR3nt: TGTGCCATCAGTGAGCCAGGGCTGGGACAGTCCTACAATGAGCAGTTCTTC
CDR3aa: CAISEPGLGQSYNEQFF

d_gene: NA
abundance: few
j_gene: TRBJ1-2
v_gene: TRBV5-1
CDR3nt: TGCGCCAGCAGCCTCGACTCGACAGGATTTATCTATGGCTACACCTTC
CDR3aa: CASSLDSTGFIYGYTF

d_gene: NA
abundance: few
j_gene: TRBJ1-2
v_gene: TRBV29-1
CDR3nt: TGCAGCTCAAAGGGCATCTGGGGCTACACCTTC
CDR3aa: CSSKGIWGYTF

d_gene: NA
abundance: NA
j_gene: TRBJ2-2
v_gene: TRBV12-3/TRBV12-4
CDR3nt: TGTGCCAGCAGCCCTCTGGGGGCGAACACCGGGGAGCTGTTTTTT
CDR3aa: CASSPLGANTGELFF

d_gene: TRBD1
abundance: few
j_gene: TRBJ1-1
v_gene: TRBV20-1
CDR3nt: TGCAGTGCTAGCCGAGGGGGCTTGGCCACTGAAGCTTTCTTT
CDR3aa: CSASRGGLATEAFF

d_gene: TRBD2
abundance: NA
j_gene: TRBJ2-5
v_gene: TRBV6-1
CDR3nt: TGTGCCAGCAGTGAATTGATAGGACTAGCGGGAGTTTGGGAGACCCAGTACTTC
CDR3aa: CASSELIGLAGVWETQYF

d_gene: TRBD1
abundance: NA
j_gene: TRBJ1-6
v_gene: TRBV28
CDR3nt: TGTGCCAGCAGTCCCATACACGGGACAGGTCTAAATTCACCCCTCCACTTT
CDR3aa: CASSPIHGTGLNSPLHF